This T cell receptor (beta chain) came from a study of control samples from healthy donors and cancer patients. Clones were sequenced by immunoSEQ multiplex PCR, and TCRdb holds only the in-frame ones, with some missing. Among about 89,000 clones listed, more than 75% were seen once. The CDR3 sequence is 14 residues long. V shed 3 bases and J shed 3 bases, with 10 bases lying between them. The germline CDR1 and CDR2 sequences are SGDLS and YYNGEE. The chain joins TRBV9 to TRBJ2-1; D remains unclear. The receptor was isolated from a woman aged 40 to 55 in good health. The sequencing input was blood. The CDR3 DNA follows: TGTGCCAGCAGCGATGGGTGGGTCTACAATGAGCAGTTCTTC. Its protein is CASSDGWVYNEQFF.